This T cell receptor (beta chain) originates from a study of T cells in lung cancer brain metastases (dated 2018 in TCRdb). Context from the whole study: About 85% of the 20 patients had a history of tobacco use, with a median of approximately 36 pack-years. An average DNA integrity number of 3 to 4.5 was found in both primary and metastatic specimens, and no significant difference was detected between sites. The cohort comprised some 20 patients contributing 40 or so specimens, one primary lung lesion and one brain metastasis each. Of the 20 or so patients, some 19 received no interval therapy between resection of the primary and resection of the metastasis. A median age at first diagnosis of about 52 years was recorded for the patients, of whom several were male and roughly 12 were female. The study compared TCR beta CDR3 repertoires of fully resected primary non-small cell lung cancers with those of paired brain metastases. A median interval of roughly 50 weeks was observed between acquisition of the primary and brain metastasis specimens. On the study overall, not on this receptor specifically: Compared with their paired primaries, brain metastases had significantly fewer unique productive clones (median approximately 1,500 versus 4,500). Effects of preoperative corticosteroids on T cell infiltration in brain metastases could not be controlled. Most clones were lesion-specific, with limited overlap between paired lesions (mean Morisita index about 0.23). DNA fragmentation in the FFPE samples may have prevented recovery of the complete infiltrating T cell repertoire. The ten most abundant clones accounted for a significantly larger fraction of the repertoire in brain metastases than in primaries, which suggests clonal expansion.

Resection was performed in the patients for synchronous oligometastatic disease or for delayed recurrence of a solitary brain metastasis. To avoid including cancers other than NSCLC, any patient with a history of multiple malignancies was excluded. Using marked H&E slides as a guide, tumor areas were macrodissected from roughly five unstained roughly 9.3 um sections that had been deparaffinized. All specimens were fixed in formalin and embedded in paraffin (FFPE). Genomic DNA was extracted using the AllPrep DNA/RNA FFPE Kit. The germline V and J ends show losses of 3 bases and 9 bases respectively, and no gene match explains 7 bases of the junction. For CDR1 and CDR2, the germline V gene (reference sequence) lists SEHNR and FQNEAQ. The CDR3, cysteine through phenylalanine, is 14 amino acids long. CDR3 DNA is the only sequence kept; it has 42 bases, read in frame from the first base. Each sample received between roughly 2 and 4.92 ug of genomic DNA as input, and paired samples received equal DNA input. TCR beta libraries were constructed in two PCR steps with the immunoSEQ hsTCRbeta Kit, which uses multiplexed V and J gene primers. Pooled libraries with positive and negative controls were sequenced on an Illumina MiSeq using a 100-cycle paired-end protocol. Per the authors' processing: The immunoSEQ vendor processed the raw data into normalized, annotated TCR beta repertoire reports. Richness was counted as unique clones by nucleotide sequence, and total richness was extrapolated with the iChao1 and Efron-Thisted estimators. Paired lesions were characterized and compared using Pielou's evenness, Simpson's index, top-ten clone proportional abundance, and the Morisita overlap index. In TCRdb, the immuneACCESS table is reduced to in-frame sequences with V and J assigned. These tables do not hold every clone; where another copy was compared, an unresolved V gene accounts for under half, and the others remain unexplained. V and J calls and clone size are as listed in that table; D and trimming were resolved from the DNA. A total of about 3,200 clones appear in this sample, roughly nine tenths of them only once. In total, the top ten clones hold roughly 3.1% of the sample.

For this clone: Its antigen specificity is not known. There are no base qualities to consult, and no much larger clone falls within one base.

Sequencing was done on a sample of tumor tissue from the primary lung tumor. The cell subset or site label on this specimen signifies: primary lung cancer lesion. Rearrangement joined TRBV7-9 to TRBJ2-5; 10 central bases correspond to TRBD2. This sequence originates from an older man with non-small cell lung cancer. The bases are TGTGCCAGCAGCTTCGTTCTAGCGGGGGAGGCCCAGTACTTC. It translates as CASSFVLAGEAQYF. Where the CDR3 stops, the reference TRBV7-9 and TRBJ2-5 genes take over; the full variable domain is DTGVSQNPRHKITKRGQNVTFRCDPISEHNRLYWYRQTLGQGPEFLTYFQNEAQLEKSRLLSDRFSAERPKGSFSTLEIQRTEQGDSAMYLCASSFVLAGEAQYFGPGTRLLVL.